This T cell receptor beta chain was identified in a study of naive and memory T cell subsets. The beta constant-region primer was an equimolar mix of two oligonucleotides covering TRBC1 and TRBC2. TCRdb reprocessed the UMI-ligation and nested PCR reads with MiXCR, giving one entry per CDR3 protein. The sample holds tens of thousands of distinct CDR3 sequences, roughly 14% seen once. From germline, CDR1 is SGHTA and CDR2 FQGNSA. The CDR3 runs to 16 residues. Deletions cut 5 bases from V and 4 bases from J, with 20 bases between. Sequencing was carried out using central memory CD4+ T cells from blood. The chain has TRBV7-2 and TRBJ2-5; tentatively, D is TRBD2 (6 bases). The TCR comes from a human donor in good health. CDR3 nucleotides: TGTGCCAGCAGCGACGGCTTTGTGGGAGGACGAGAGACCCAGTACTTC. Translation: CASSDGFVGGRETQYF.